The 31 T cell receptor beta chains given below trace back to one sample, sequenced in a study of blood T cell repertoires in COVID-19. Assay: immunoSEQ multiplex PCR; the TCRdb copy retains only in-frame clones and omits some. The repertoire holds just over 95,000 clones, with around nine tenths as singletons. The specimen sequenced was peripheral blood. Receptor source: a man aged 45 to 65 with acute or convalescent COVID-19.

V and J are TRBV12-2 and TRBJ1-2; TRBD1, as called in the table, went unchecked against the DNA. TRBV12-2 is given as a pseudogene. This CDR3 comprises 14 residues. CDR3 loop: CASRTGQGFHGYTF. The CDR3 DNA follows: TGTGCAAGTCGAACTGGACAGGGCTTCCATGGCTACACCTTC.

The chain joins TRBV6-2 or TRBV6-3 to TRBJ1-1; D remains unclear. CDR1 is MNHEY, CDR2 SVGEGT, per germline. This CDR3 is built from 16 residues. V lost 5 bases, J lost 7 bases, and 23 bases lay in between. The CDR3 bases are TGTGCCAGCAGTCCCACAATGATTCAGTCCCAGATTGAAGCTTTCTTT. Residues: CASSPTMIQSQIEAFF.

The sample holds a few counts of this clone. The gene calls are TRBV4-1 and TRBJ1-1; possibly TRBD1 for D (6 bases). Trimming removed 4 bases at V and 2 bases at J, with 8 bases between. Germline V gene data show CDR1 as MGHRA and CDR2 as YSYEKL. This CDR3 is 13 amino acids long. The DNA of the CDR3 is TGCGCCAGCAGCCTACAGGGTAACACTGAAGCTTTCTTT. Translating it yields CASSLQGNTEAFF.

The chain links TRBV3-1 (or the pseudogene TRBV3-2) to TRBJ2-1; 9 nucleotides line up with TRBD2. Trimming removed 3 bases from V and 7 bases from J; junction bases left unmatched: 4. Germline loops: CDR1 LGHDT, CDR2 YNNKEL (reference sequence). The CDR3 contains 14 residues. CDR3 sequence reads: CASSHLAGLNEQFF. CDR3 nucleotide sequence: TGTGCCAGCAGCCATCTAGCGGGACTGAATGAGCAGTTCTTC.

The J gene is TRBJ2-1, the V gene TRBV10-1; 8 positions agree with TRBD2. CDR3 length: 16 residues. Germline values: CDR1 WNHNN, CDR2 SYGVQD (reference sequence). V lost 6 bases to trimming and J lost 5 bases; unmatched junction nucleotides: 12. The CDR3 region has the DNA TGCGCCAGCAGGGGACTTGTAGCGGGAACCAACAATGAGCAGTTCTTC. It translates to CASRGLVAGTNNEQFF.

J is TRBJ1-2 and V is TRBV5-1; the D is unclear. Trimming pared 0 bases from V and 4 bases from J, leaving 7 bases between. Germline loops: CDR1 SGHRS, CDR2 YFSETQ. The CDR3 is 13 amino acids. For the CDR3, the DNA is TGCGCCAGCAGCTTGGGGGCGACCTATGGCTACACCTTC. Protein: CASSLGATYGYTF.

The V gene is TRBV10-3, the J gene TRBJ1-2; TRBD1 aligns across 7 bases. CDR1 ENHRY and CDR2 SYGVKD come from the germline V gene. This CDR3 region has 13 residues. Losses at the gene ends were 6 bases for V and 0 bases for J; bases not matched to a gene: 1. Here the CDR3 reads CAISGTANYGYTF. The CDR3 DNA follows: TGTGCCATCAGCGGGACAGCTAACTATGGCTACACCTTC.

The chain uses TRBV24-1 and TRBJ1-5; 8 nucleotides match TRBD1. The CDR3 has 17 residues. With V trimmed by 2 bases and J by 4 bases, 9 bases remained unmatched. Germline V CDR1 and CDR2: KGHDR, SFDVKD. CDR3 coding DNA: TGTGCCACCAGTGATTCACGACAGGGGCCCTTTAATCAGCCCCAGCATTTT. Protein product: CATSDSRQGPFNQPQHF.

The chain carries TRBV3-1 (or the pseudogene TRBV3-2) and TRBJ2-7; maybe TRBD2 (6 bases). Trimming took off 1 base at V and 12 bases at J, with 16 bases between the two ends. The germline V gene has CDR1 LGHDT and CDR2 YNNKEL (reference sequence). The CDR3 length is 13 residues. The CDR3 here is CASSQGPGGVRYF. Written as DNA, the CDR3 is TGTGCCAGCAGCCAAGGTCCAGGAGGGGTGAGGTACTTC.

The chain recombines TRBV7-9 with TRBJ2-1, with D unclear. V lost 5 bases, J lost 3 bases, and 11 bases lay in between. The CDR3 has 14 amino acids. Per the germline V gene, CDR1 is SEHNR and CDR2 is FQNEAQ (reference sequence). The chain's CDR3 is CASSPHRVYNEQFF. CDR3 nucleotide sequence: TGTGCCAGCAGCCCCCACAGAGTCTACAATGAGCAGTTCTTC.

This clone occurred once. This sequence joins TRBV29-1 and TRBJ2-2; TRBD1 might be the D (6 bases). CDR3 length: 13 residues. From germline, CDR1 is SQVTM and CDR2 ANQGSEA. V was clipped by 6 bases and J by 6 bases, with 14 bases between them. The DNA of the CDR3 is TGCAGCGTAGAAACAGGGATCGCCGGGGAGCTGTTTTTT. Protein: CSVETGIAGELFF.

The CDR3 loop reads CASSAGTGINQPQHF. DNA for the CDR3: TGTGCCAGCAGCGCGGGGACAGGGATAAATCAGCCCCAGCATTTT. The J gene is TRBJ1-5, the V gene TRBV5-8; the match to TRBD1 covers 9 bases. V lost 4 bases and J lost 4; bases outside the gene matches: 6. The length of the CDR3 is 15 residues. The germline gives CDR1 SGHTS, CDR2 YDEGEE.

A single count supports this clone. The chain carries TRBV4-3 and TRBJ2-1; 11 nucleotides line up with TRBD2. Germline-derived CDR1 and CDR2 are LGHNA and YSLEER. The J segment lost 3 bases and the V segment lost 1 base, leaving 14 bases of the junction unmatched. This CDR3 has 20 amino acids. CDR3 sequence: CASSQGLRSSGRFGYNEQFF. The CDR3 nucleotides are TGCGCCAGCAGCCAAGGATTAAGGTCTAGCGGGAGGTTTGGCTACAATGAGCAGTTCTTC.

This chain uses TRBV2 with TRBJ1-3, with D maybe TRBD1 (6 bases). Trimming took 4 bases from V and 0 from J, leaving 13 bases between them. Germline CDR1 SNHLY, CDR2 FYNNEI. The CDR3 has 16 amino acids. For the CDR3, the DNA is TGTGCCAGCAGTGCCCTACAGGGTTACTCTGGAAACACCATATATTTT. Protein product: CASSALQGYSGNTIYF.

The V and J genes are TRBV7-2 and TRBJ2-3, with 9 bases matching TRBD2. The CDR3 extends over 14 amino acids. The V gene end was trimmed by 5 bases and the J gene end by 5 bases; junction bases not matched to a gene: 5. Germline assignment: CDR1 SGHTA and CDR2 FQGNSA. The CDR3 loop reads CASSKGLAGDTQYF. Here the CDR3 DNA reads TGTGCCAGCAGCAAGGGACTAGCTGGAGATACGCAGTATTTT.

This chain links TRBV9 with TRBJ1-4; D is uncertain. CDR3 length: 15 residues. V was trimmed by 2 bases and J by 0 bases, leaving 8 bases between them. The germline V gene has CDR1 SGDLS and CDR2 YYNGEE. The CDR3 nucleotides are TGTGCCAGCAGCGTGAGGTTAGCAACTAATGAAAAACTGTTTTTT. Protein sequence: CASSVRLATNEKLFF. Combining the CDR3 with reference TRBV9 and TRBJ1-4 gives the whole variable domain DSGVTQTPKHLITATGQRVTLRCSPRSGDLSVYWYQQSLDQGLQFLIQYYNGEERAKGNILERFSAQQFPDLHSELNLSSLELGDSALYFCASSVRLATNEKLFFGSGTQLSVL.

V is TRBV4-1 and J is TRBJ2-1, with 7 nucleotides matching TRBD2. Unmatched junction bases numbered 13, after V lost 2 bases and J lost 6 bases. This CDR3 has 17 amino acids. Germline V gene data show CDR1 as MGHRA and CDR2 as YSYEKL. In DNA form, the CDR3 reads TGCGCCAGCAGCCAACAAGAGGCGCGGGAGATAATCAATGAGCAGTTCTTC. Translated, it gives CASSQQEAREIINEQFF.

DNA for the CDR3: TGTGCCAGCAGTCCAAACCCCACAGGGTTCGGGGAGCTGTTTTTT. Translated, it gives CASSPNPTGFGELFF. The rearrangement joins TRBV27 to TRBJ2-2; weak D call: TRBD1 (6 bases). The CDR3 has 15 residues. The V end lost 5 bases, the J end lost 7 bases, and 17 bases lay between the germline ends. The V gene's germline CDR1 is MNHEY and CDR2 SMNVEV (reference sequence).

This chain joins TRBV20-1 and TRBJ2-1, with 10 bases that match TRBD2. Germline-derived CDR1 and CDR2 are DFQATT and SNEGSKA (reference sequence). Losses at the gene ends were 3 bases for V and 4 bases for J; bases not matched to a gene: 9. CDR3 size: 16 residues. In DNA form, the CDR3 reads TGCAGTGCTAGTTGGCTAGCGGGAGATTCATACAATGAGCAGTTCTTC. Translation gives CSASWLAGDSYNEQFF.

This chain uses TRBV19 with TRBJ1-2; tentatively, D is TRBD1 (6 bases). The CDR3 has 15 residues. V was shortened by 6 bases and J by 0 bases, with 14 bases between the two germline ends. CDR1 and CDR2 from the germline V gene are LNHDA and SQIVND (reference sequence). The CDR3 region is CASSGDRRANYGYTF. CDR3 nucleotides: TGTGCCAGTAGCGGTGACAGGCGAGCTAACTATGGCTACACCTTC.

V usage is TRBV27 and J usage is TRBJ2-7; D call uncertain. This CDR3 has 15 amino acids. V was pared by 4 bases and J by 3 bases, with 16 bases between. Germline V gene data show CDR1 as MNHEY and CDR2 as SMNVEV (reference sequence). The CDR3 loop is CASSSLGSPDYEQYF. CDR3 nucleotides: TGTGCCAGCAGTTCTCTCGGGTCCCCTGACTACGAGCAGTACTTC.

V is TRBV7-8 and J is TRBJ2-5; D is undetermined. The CDR3 runs 12 residues. The V and J ends lost 5 bases and 4 bases respectively, with 8 bases between them. The V gene's germline CDR1 is SGHVS and CDR2 FQNEAQ. CDR3 sequence: CASSSPGETQYF. The CDR3 nucleotides are TGTGCCAGCAGCAGTCCAGGAGAGACCCAGTACTTC.

The rearrangement joins TRBV30 to TRBJ1-1; 9 nucleotides align to TRBD1. CDR1 GTSNPN and CDR2 SVGIG come from the germline V gene (reference sequence). CDR3 length: 15 amino acids. Trimming at V came to 2 bases and at J to 6 bases, leaving 10 bases not matched to a gene. Written as DNA, the CDR3 is TGTGCCTGGAGTTCCTCTCTACAGGGGGCGGCTGAAGCTTTCTTT. The encoded protein is CAWSSSLQGAAEAFF. Variable domain in full (rest from reference TRBV30 and TRBJ1-1): SQTIHQWPATLVQPVGSPLSLECTVEGTSNPNLYWYRQAAGRGLQLLFYSVGIGQISSEVPQNLSASRPQDRQFILSSKKLLLSDSGFYLCAWSSSLQGAAEAFFGQGTRLTVV.

The J gene is TRBJ1-2, the V gene TRBV6-2 or TRBV6-3; D uncertain. The germline V and J ends were trimmed by 6 bases and 1 base, with 9 bases remaining between them. Germline CDR1 and CDR2: MNHEY and SVGEGT. This CDR3 is built from 13 residues. CDR3: CASSHDNNYGYTF. CDR3 bases: TGTGCCAGCAGCCATGACAATAACTATGGCTACACCTTC.

This clone was found a few times. The V call is TRBV12-5, the J call TRBJ2-7; tentative D call: TRBD1 (6 bases). With 0 bases removed from V and 6 bases from J, the gap between germline ends came to 18 bases. The CDR3 runs to 16 residues. Germline V gene data show CDR1 as LGHNT and CDR2 as FRNRAP. CDR3 amino acids: CASGLVLGHASPEQYF. In DNA, the CDR3 is TGTGCTAGTGGTTTGGTACTGGGACACGCTAGCCCCGAGCAGTACTTC.

J is TRBJ1-1 and V is TRBV27, with D tentatively TRBD1 (5 bases). CDR3 length: 14 residues. Germline V lookup: CDR1 MNHEY, CDR2 SMNVEV (reference sequence). Deletions cut 3 bases from V and 5 bases from J, with 13 bases between. The CDR3 region is CASSFSGEVTEAFF. The CDR3 nucleotides read TGTGCCAGCAGTTTCTCGGGGGAAGTTACTGAAGCTTTCTTT.

The chain recombines TRBV28 with TRBJ2-3; TRBD2 matches 10 bases. Trimming removed 6 bases from V and 3 bases from J; junction bases left unmatched: 6. This CDR3 has 15 residues. Per germline, CDR1 MDHEN and CDR2 SYDVKM. The CDR3 region has the DNA TGTGCCAGCAGAAACCCGGGACTAGCGACAGATACGCAGTATTTT. Its translation: CASRNPGLATDTQYF.

The chain employs TRBV6-5 and TRBJ2-5; D is possibly TRBD1 (6 bases). Germline lookup yields CDR1 MNHEY and CDR2 SVGAGI. CDR3 length: 14 amino acids. Deletions cut 6 bases from V and 7 bases from J, with 18 bases between. In DNA form, the CDR3 reads TGTGCCAGCAGCCCCCACAGGGCCCTCGGGACCCAGTACTTC. It specifies CASSPHRALGTQYF.

The chain carries TRBV5-1 and TRBJ1-4, with 10 bases lining up with TRBD1. Per germline, CDR1 SGHRS and CDR2 YFSETQ. J was trimmed by 0 bases and V by 4 bases; bases with no gene match: 6. The CDR3 loop spans 17 amino acids. The CDR3 here is CASSPRTGGTTNEKLFF. In DNA form, the CDR3 reads TGCGCCAGCAGCCCTCGGACAGGGGGTACAACTAATGAAAAACTGTTTTTT.

This clone appeared a single time. The chain couples TRBV19 to TRBJ1-1; the D is unclear. V was shortened by 0 bases and J by 2 bases, with 13 bases between the two germline ends. CDR1 and CDR2 from the germline V gene are LNHDA and SQIVND (reference sequence). The CDR3 runs 16 residues. CDR3 loop: CASSIERRQDNTEAFF. CDR3 bases: TGTGCCAGTAGTATAGAGAGGAGGCAGGACAACACTGAAGCTTTCTTT. Variable domain in full (rest from reference TRBV19 and TRBJ1-1): DGGITQSPKYLFRKEGQNVTLSCEQNLNHDAMYWYRQDPGQGLRLIYYSQIVNDFQKGDIAEGYSVSREKKESFPLTVTSAQKNPTAFYLCASSIERRQDNTEAFFGQGTRLTVV.

The rearrangement links TRBV7-2 to TRBJ1-1; 8 nucleotides match TRBD1. V lost 10 bases to trimming and J lost 3 bases; unmatched junction nucleotides: 7. The germline CDR1 and CDR2 sequences are SGHTA and FQGNSA. This CDR3 spans 13 amino acids. CDR3 in amino acids: CATSQGEDTEAFF. The CDR3 DNA sequence: TGTGCCACCTCACAGGGGGAGGACACTGAAGCTTTCTTT. Looking up the rest from reference TRBV7-2 and TRBJ1-1 gives the full variable domain: GAGVSQSPSNKVTEKGKDVELRCDPISGHTALYWYRQSLGQGLEFLIYFQGNSAPDKSGLPSDRFSAERTGGSVSTLTIQRTQQEDSAVYLCATSQGEDTEAFFGQGTRLTVV.